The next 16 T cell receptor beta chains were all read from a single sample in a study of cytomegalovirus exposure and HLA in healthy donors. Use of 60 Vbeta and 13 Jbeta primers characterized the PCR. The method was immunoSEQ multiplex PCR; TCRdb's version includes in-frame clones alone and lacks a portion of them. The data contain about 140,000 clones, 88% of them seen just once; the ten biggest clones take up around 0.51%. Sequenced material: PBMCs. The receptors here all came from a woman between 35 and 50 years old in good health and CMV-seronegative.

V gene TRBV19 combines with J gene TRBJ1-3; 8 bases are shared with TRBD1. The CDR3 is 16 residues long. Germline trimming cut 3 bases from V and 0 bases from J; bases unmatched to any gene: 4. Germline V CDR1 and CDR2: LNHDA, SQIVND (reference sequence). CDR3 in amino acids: CASSIRGQDSGNTIYF. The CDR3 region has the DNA TGTGCCAGTAGTATCAGGGGACAGGACTCTGGAAACACCATATATTTT.

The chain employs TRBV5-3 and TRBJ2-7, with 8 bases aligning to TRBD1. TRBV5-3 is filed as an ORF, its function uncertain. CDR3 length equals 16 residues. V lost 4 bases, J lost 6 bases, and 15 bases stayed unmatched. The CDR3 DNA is TGTGCCAGAAGCCCGAGCGTCGGACAGGGCTCTGCCGAGCAGTACTTC. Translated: CARSPSVGQGSAEQYF.

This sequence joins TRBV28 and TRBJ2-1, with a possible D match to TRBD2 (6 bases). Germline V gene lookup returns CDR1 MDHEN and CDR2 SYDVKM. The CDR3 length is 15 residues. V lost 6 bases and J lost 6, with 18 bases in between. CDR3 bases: TGTGCCAGCAGCTCTGCGGCTACGGGAGTCAATGAGCAGTTCTTC. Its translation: CASSSAATGVNEQFF.

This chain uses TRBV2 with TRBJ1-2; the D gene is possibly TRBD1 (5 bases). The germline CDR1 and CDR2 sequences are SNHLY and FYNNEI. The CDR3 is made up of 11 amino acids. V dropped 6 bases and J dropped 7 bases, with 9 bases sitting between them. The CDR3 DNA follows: TGTGCCAGCAGCCCGGGGGGTGGCTACACCTTC. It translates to CASSPGGGYTF.

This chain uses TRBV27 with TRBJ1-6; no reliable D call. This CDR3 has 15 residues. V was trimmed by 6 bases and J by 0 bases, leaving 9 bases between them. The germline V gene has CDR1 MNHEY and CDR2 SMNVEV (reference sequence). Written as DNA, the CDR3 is TGTGCCAGCAGGCCCGTGAGCTCCTATAATTCACCCCTCCACTTT. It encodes CASRPVSSYNSPLHF.

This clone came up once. CDR3 sequence: CAISEAGQGNTEAFF. The CDR3 DNA reads as TGTGCCATCAGTGAGGCTGGACAGGGGAACACTGAAGCTTTCTTT. The rearrangement joins TRBV10-3 to TRBJ1-1; TRBD1 aligns across 8 bases. V gave up 2 bases and J gave up 1 base; unmatched junction bases: 3. The germline V gene encodes CDR1 ENHRY and CDR2 SYGVKD. This CDR3 spans 15 amino acids.

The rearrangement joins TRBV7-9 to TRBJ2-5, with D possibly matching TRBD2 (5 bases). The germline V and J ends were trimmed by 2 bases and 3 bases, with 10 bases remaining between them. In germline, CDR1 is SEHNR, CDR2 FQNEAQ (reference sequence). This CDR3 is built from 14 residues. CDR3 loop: CASSLTQTKETQYF. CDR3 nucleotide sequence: TGTGCCAGCAGCTTAACACAGACTAAAGAGACCCAGTACTTC.

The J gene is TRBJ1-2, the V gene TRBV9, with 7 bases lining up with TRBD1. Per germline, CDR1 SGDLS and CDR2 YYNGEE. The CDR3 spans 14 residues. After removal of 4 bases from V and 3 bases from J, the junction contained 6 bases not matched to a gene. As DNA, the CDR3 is TGTGCCAGCAGCTCAACCGGGACAGACTATGGCTACACCTTC. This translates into CASSSTGTDYGYTF.

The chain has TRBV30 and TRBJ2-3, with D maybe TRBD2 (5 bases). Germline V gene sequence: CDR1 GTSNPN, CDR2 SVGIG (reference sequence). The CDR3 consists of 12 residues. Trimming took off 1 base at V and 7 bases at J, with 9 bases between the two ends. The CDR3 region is CAWSELGNTQYF. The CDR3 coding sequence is TGTGCCTGGAGTGAACTAGGCAATACGCAGTATTTT. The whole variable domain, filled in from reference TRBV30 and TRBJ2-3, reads SQTIHQWPATLVQPVGSPLSLECTVEGTSNPNLYWYRQAAGRGLQLLFYSVGIGQISSEVPQNLSASRPQDRQFILSSKKLLLSDSGFYLCAWSELGNTQYFGPGTRLTVL.

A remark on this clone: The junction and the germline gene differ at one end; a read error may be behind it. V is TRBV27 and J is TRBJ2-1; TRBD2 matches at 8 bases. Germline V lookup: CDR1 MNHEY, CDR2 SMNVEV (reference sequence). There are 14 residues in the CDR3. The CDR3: CASRVSGRDGWAIF. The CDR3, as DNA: TGTGCCAGCAGGGTCAGCGGGAGAGACGGTTGGGCAATCTTC.

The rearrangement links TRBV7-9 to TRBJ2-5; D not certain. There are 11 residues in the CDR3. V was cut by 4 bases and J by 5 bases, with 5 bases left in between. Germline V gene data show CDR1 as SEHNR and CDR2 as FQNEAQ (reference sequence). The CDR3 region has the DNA TGTGCCAGCAGCTACGGGGAGACCCAGTACTTC. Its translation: CASSYGETQYF.

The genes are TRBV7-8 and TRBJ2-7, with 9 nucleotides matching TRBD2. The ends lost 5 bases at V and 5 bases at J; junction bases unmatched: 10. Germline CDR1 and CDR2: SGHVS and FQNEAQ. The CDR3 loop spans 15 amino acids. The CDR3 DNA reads TGTGCCAGCAGCCAGATTAGCGGGAGTAAGCACGAGCAGTACTTC. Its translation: CASSQISGSKHEQYF.

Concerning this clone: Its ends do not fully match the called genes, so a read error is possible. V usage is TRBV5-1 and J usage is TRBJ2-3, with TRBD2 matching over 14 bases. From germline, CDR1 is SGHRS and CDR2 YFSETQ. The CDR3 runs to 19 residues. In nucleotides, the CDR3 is TGTGCCAGCGGTACACCCTCGGGACTAGCGGGAGCCCTAGTAGATACGCAGTATTTT. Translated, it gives CASGTPSGLAGALVDTQYF.

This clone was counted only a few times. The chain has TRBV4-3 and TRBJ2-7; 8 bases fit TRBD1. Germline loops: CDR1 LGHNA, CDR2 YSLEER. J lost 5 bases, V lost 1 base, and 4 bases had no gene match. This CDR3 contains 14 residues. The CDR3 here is CASSQVWTGHEQYF. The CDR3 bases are TGCGCCAGCAGCCAAGTGTGGACAGGGCACGAGCAGTACTTC.

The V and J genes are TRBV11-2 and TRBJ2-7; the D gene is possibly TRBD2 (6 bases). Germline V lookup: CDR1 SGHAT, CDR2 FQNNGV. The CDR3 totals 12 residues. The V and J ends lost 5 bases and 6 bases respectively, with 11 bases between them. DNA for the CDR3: TGTGCCAGCAGCGGGCAGGGAGGCGAGCAGTACTTC. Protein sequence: CASSGQGGEQYF.

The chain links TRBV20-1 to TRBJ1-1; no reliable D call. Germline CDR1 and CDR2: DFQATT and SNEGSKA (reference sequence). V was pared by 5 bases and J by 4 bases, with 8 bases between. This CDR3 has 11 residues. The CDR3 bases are TGCAGTGCTCCCAGCGCCACTGAAGCTTTCTTT. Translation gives CSAPSATEAFF.